The 32 T cell receptor beta chains below all came from one sample that was sequenced in a study of cytomegalovirus exposure and HLA in healthy donors. PCR primers comprised 60 Vbeta and 13 Jbeta primers. Assay used: immunoSEQ multiplex PCR; TCRdb lists only in-frame clones, some missing. The table shows about 120,000 clones, with 70% to 80% occurring only once. Sequenced: PBMCs. The source is a man aged 25-45 years in good health and CMV-seronegative.

The J gene is TRBJ2-3, the V gene TRBV7-2; D is possibly TRBD2 (6 bases). V was shortened by 5 bases and J by 10 bases, with 10 bases between the two germline ends. Germline values: CDR1 SGHTA, CDR2 FQGNSA. The CDR3 sequence is 11 residues long. In DNA form, the CDR3 reads TGTGCCAGCAGCCTAGAGCGGGCGCAGTATTTT. Protein sequence: CASSLERAQYF. The variable domain in full, completed from reference TRBV7-2 and TRBJ2-3, reads GAGVSQSPSNKVTEKGKDVELRCDPISGHTALYWYRQSLGQGLEFLIYFQGNSAPDKSGLPSDRFSAERTGGSVSTLTIQRTQQEDSAVYLCASSLERAQYFGPGTRLTVL.

The chain recombines TRBV10-3 with TRBJ2-7; 9 bases line up with TRBD2. The CDR3 consists of 13 residues. V was pared by 10 bases and J by 5 bases, with 9 bases of the junction left unmatched. CDR1 ENHRY and CDR2 SYGVKD come from the germline V gene. The chain's CDR3 is CATQLAGVDEQYF. The DNA of the CDR3 is TGTGCCACCCAGTTAGCGGGAGTTGACGAGCAGTACTTC.

The chain has TRBV6-1 and TRBJ1-5; 7 positions match TRBD1. Germline V gene lookup returns CDR1 MNHNS and CDR2 SASEGT. This CDR3 region has 15 residues. V shed 2 bases and J 2 bases; nucleotides not matched to a gene: 3. The CDR3 region is CASSELTGGNQPQHF. The CDR3 nucleotides are TGTGCCAGCAGTGAATTAACAGGGGGCAATCAGCCCCAGCATTTT.

V and J are TRBV5-1 and TRBJ2-3, with 7 bases matching TRBD2. CDR1 SGHRS and CDR2 YFSETQ come from the germline V gene. The CDR3 is made up of 16 amino acids. Trimming removed 0 bases from V and 1 base from J; junction bases left unmatched: 5. The CDR3: CASSLGTGGGTDTQYF. In nucleotides, the CDR3 is TGCGCCAGCAGCTTGGGAACGGGAGGCGGCACAGATACGCAGTATTTT.

This chain connects TRBV5-8 to TRBJ1-1, with D uncertain. Germline V gene sequence: CDR1 SGHTS, CDR2 YDEGEE. Trimming removed 1 base at V and 1 base at J, with 11 bases between. This CDR3 is built from 15 residues. CDR3 protein: CASSLWQNQNTEAFF. The CDR3 DNA reads TGTGCCAGCAGCTTGTGGCAGAACCAGAACACTGAAGCTTTCTTT.

V usage is TRBV6-5 and J usage is TRBJ2-7, with D perhaps TRBD1 (6 bases). The CDR3 extends over 13 amino acids. V was clipped by 7 bases and J by 3 bases, with 13 bases between them. Germline CDR1 is MNHEY and CDR2 is SVGAGI. The CDR3 bases are TGTGCCAGCACTCCCAGAGGGGGCTACGAGCAGTACTTC. Translated: CASTPRGGYEQYF.

The rearrangement uses TRBV4-2 and TRBJ2-2, with TRBD1 matching over 8 bases. This CDR3 spans 16 amino acids. Germline V gives CDR1 LGHNA, CDR2 YNFKEQ. Trimming took 4 bases from V and 3 from J; bases not matched to a gene: 7. In nucleotides, the CDR3 is TGTGCCAGCAGCCCGAGAGGACAGGGTCACACCGGGGAGCTGTTTTTT. Protein product: CASSPRGQGHTGELFF.

In this sample, this clone turned up a few times. The chain has TRBV7-9 and TRBJ2-7, with D possibly matching TRBD2 (6 bases). The V end was cut by 3 bases, the J end by 6 bases, with 9 bases between. The CDR3 is made up of 12 amino acids. Germline CDR1 SEHNR, CDR2 FQNEAQ (reference sequence). The DNA of the CDR3 is TGTGCCAGCAGCTTCCTAGCGCTCGAGCAGTACTTC. Its protein is CASSFLALEQYF. The full variable domain, in which reference TRBV7-9 and TRBJ2-7 provide the parts outside the CDR3, is DTGVSQNPRHKITKRGQNVTFRCDPISEHNRLYWYRQTLGQGPEFLTYFQNEAQLEKSRLLSDRFSAERPKGSFSTLEIQRTEQGDSAMYLCASSFLALEQYFGPGTRLTVT.

This clone has more than one count but fewer than ten. V and J are TRBV19 and TRBJ1-4, with a weak D call TRBD1 (6 bases). Between the trimmed V and J ends, which lost 5 bases and 6 bases, there was a span of 10 bases. This CDR3 spans 13 amino acids. Germline-derived CDR1 and CDR2 are LNHDA and SQIVND (reference sequence). This chain's CDR3 is CASSVQGDEKLFF. The CDR3 DNA is TGTGCCAGTAGTGTACAGGGAGATGAAAAACTGTTTTTT.

The gene calls are TRBV29-1 and TRBJ1-1; TRBD1 aligns across 11 bases. In germline, CDR1 is SQVTM, CDR2 ANQGSEA. This CDR3 has 13 residues. The V segment lost 5 bases and the J segment 10 bases; nucleotides outside the gene matches: 9. The CDR3 reads CSVLLDRGQRAFF. CDR3 DNA sequence: TGCAGCGTTCTATTGGACAGGGGGCAGAGAGCTTTCTTT.

V usage is TRBV7-8 and J usage is TRBJ1-3, with D unclear. CDR1 and CDR2 (germline): SGHVS, FQNEAQ. The length of the CDR3 is 14 residues. Trimming stripped 5 bases from V and 2 bases from J, with 10 bases between. The DNA of the CDR3 is TGTGCCAGCAGCCAGCTTGGGCCTGGAAACACCATATATTTT. Translated: CASSQLGPGNTIYF.

Comments on this clone: Distinct nucleotide sequences in the sample also encode this CDR3. This chain connects TRBV7-9 to TRBJ1-2, with 8 bases fitting TRBD1. CDR1 SEHNR and CDR2 FQNEAQ come from the germline V gene (reference sequence). This CDR3 contains 14 residues. Trimming removed 5 bases from V and 1 base from J; junction bases left unmatched: 3. CDR3 nucleotide sequence: TGTGCCAGCAGCCCAGGACAGGGTAACTATGGCTACACCTTC. It encodes CASSPGQGNYGYTF. Variable domain in full (rest from reference TRBV7-9 and TRBJ1-2): DTGVSQNPRHKITKRGQNVTFRCDPISEHNRLYWYRQTLGQGPEFLTYFQNEAQLEKSRLLSDRFSAERPKGSFSTLEIQRTEQGDSAMYLCASSPGQGNYGYTFGSGTRLTVV.

This clone has a handful of counts. For the CDR3, the DNA is TGTGCCAGTAGAAGGGGCTCCTTTAGCACAGATACGCAGTATTTT. The encoded protein is CASRRGSFSTDTQYF. The rearrangement links TRBV19 to TRBJ2-3, with D possibly TRBD1 on 5 matching bases. Germline CDR1 reads LNHDA; CDR2 reads SQIVND (reference sequence). V was cut by 6 bases and J by 0 bases, with 13 bases left in between. The CDR3 is made up of 15 amino acids.

This clone came up once. The gene calls are TRBV7-3 and TRBJ2-7; 8 bases fit TRBD1. With V trimmed by 3 bases and J by 1 base, 2 bases remained unmatched. This CDR3 region has 14 residues. CDR1 SGHTA and CDR2 FQGTGA come from the germline V gene. The CDR3, as DNA: TGTGCCAGCAGCTTGGGGACAGGATCCTACGAGCAGTACTTC. Protein: CASSLGTGSYEQYF.

The chain couples TRBV19 to TRBJ1-6; unclear D gene. Germline CDR1 reads LNHDA; CDR2 reads SQIVND (reference sequence). The CDR3 has 14 amino acids. Trimming took 1 base from V and 7 from J, leaving 8 bases between them. CDR3 sequence reads: CASSIGPANSPLHF. In nucleotides, the CDR3 is TGTGCCAGTAGTATAGGCCCCGCGAATTCACCCCTCCACTTT.

The chain has TRBV6-5 and TRBJ1-2, with D perhaps matching TRBD1 (6 bases). Per the germline V gene, CDR1 is MNHEY and CDR2 is SVGAGI. With 7 bases removed from V and 8 bases from J, the gap between germline ends came to 20 bases. This CDR3 is built from 14 residues. CDR3 protein: CASNEGRGVGGYTF. The CDR3 bases are TGTGCCAGCAATGAAGGCAGGGGTGTCGGAGGCTACACCTTC.

V is TRBV27 and J is TRBJ2-6; 7 bases fit TRBD1. This CDR3 has 14 residues. The V segment lost 6 bases and the J segment 1 base; nucleotides outside the gene matches: 0. Germline V CDR1 and CDR2: MNHEY, SMNVEV (reference sequence). The chain's CDR3 is CASRGQSGANVLTF. The CDR3 DNA sequence: TGTGCCAGCAGGGGACAGTCTGGGGCCAACGTCCTGACTTTC.

The chain combines TRBV12-1 with TRBJ2-7; the DNA was not used to check the table's D call, TRBD1. TRBV12-1 is a known pseudogene. This CDR3 spans 15 amino acids. This chain's CDR3 is CASSDRYRAETEQYF. The CDR3, as DNA: TGTGCCAGCTCCGATAGGTACAGGGCGGAGACCGAGCAGTACTTC.

The CDR3 nucleotides read TGTGCCAGCAGCTGGGGACAGGGCAACTACGAGCAGTACTTC. As protein: CASSWGQGNYEQYF. The chain joins TRBV7-2 to TRBJ2-7, with 9 bases matching TRBD1. V lost 4 bases to trimming and J lost 3 bases; unmatched junction nucleotides: 4. Germline values: CDR1 SGHTA, CDR2 FQGNSA. The CDR3 loop spans 14 amino acids.

The chain combines TRBV7-9 with TRBJ2-5; the D is unclear. TRBJ2-7 explains the end of the DNA better; the J call may be wrong. The CDR3 runs to 9 residues. Looked up from germline, CDR1 is SEHNR and CDR2 is FQNEAQ (reference sequence). The CDR3 here is CASGLEQYF. Here the CDR3 DNA reads TGTGCCAGCGGTCTCGAGCAGTACTTC.

This clone is a singleton in its sample. The chain has TRBV21-1 and TRBJ2-7; the listed D gene, TRBD1, was not tested against the DNA. TRBV21-1 is a known pseudogene. There are 16 residues in the CDR3. CDR3 in DNA: TGTGCCAGCAGTCCGGGACAGGGCGGTCCAACCTACGAGCAGTACTTC. Amino acids: CASSPGQGGPTYEQYF.

As to this clone: Germline is not matched at one junction end, which may reflect a read error. Other nucleotide sequences in the sample specify the same CDR3. This chain links TRBV7-9 with TRBJ1-6, with D possibly matching TRBD1 (6 bases). From germline, CDR1 is SEHNR and CDR2 FQNEAQ (reference sequence). CDR3 length: 15 residues. The CDR3 DNA sequence: TGTGCCAGCAGCTTAGGGACAGCGATCAATTCACCCCTACACTTT. Protein sequence: CASSLGTAINSPLHF.

This clone has a handful of counts. V is TRBV10-3 and J is TRBJ2-1; no firm D call. V lost 4 bases to trimming and J lost 7 bases, with 11 bases between them. The CDR3 loop spans 13 amino acids. The germline CDR1 and CDR2 sequences are ENHRY and SYGVKD. Here the CDR3 DNA reads TGTGCCATCAGTGGTGACTCGCTTAATGAGCAGTTCTTC. Its protein product is CAISGDSLNEQFF.

The V and J genes are TRBV6-5 and TRBJ2-2; 9 nucleotides match TRBD1. V lost 5 bases, J lost 3 bases, and 4 bases stayed unmatched. This CDR3 is 15 amino acids long. CDR1 and CDR2 (germline): MNHEY, SVGAGI. CDR3 residues: CASSTGGAHTGELFF. The CDR3, as DNA: TGTGCCAGCAGTACAGGGGGCGCGCACACCGGGGAGCTGTTTTTT.

This rearrangement joins TRBV9 to TRBJ1-2; 11 bases are a match to TRBD1. The germline CDR1 and CDR2 sequences are SGDLS and YYNGEE. With V trimmed by 4 bases and J by 4 bases, 6 bases remained unmatched. The CDR3 consists of 15 residues. The CDR3 here is CASSRRDRGSYGYTF. Here the CDR3 DNA reads TGTGCCAGCAGCAGACGGGACAGGGGGTCCTATGGCTACACCTTC. The full variable domain, completed using reference TRBV9 and TRBJ1-2, is DSGVTQTPKHLITATGQRVTLRCSPRSGDLSVYWYQQSLDQGLQFLIQYYNGEERAKGNILERFSAQQFPDLHSELNLSSLELGDSALYFCASSRRDRGSYGYTFGSGTRLTVV.

The chain employs TRBV15 and TRBJ1-5; D perhaps matches TRBD1 (5 bases). The CDR3 sequence is 12 residues long. CDR1 LNHNV and CDR2 YYDKDF come from the germline V gene (reference sequence). V gave up 11 bases and J gave up 1 base, with 9 bases separating them. CDR3 nucleotides: TGTGCCGCCCAGGGAAGCAATCAGCCCCAGCATTTT. This codes for CAAQGSNQPQHF.

CDR3 DNA sequence: TGTGCCAGCAGCCCGAATTGGATAGCGGGAAACACAGATACGCAGTATTTT. This sequence encodes CASSPNWIAGNTDTQYF. The V and J genes are TRBV11-2 and TRBJ2-3; TRBD2 agrees at 8 bases. The germline V gene has CDR1 SGHAT and CDR2 FQNNGV. This CDR3 comprises 17 residues. V shed 5 bases, J shed 2 bases, and the junction held 12 bases outside the gene matches.

The chain is built from TRBV7-4 and TRBJ1-5; the match to TRBD1 covers 7 bases. This CDR3 has 18 amino acids. Germline V gene data show CDR1 as SGHVT and CDR2 as SQSDAQ. With V trimmed by 5 bases and J by 0 bases, 13 bases remained unmatched. CDR3 sequence (DNA): TGTGCCAGCAGCCGCAGGGGGAGACCACTGTGTAGCAATCAGCCCCAGCATTTT. Protein: CASSRRGRPLCSNQPQHF.

This clone was counted only a few times. The chain is built from TRBV7-9 and TRBJ2-7; a possible D gene is TRBD1 (6 bases). Looked up from germline, CDR1 is SEHNR and CDR2 is FQNEAQ (reference sequence). Trimming stripped 2 bases from V and 2 bases from J, with 13 bases between. The CDR3 length is 15 residues. This chain's CDR3 is CASSLYEGVAYEQYF. The CDR3 DNA follows: TGTGCCAGCAGCTTATATGAGGGGGTGGCCTACGAGCAGTACTTC.

The V gene is TRBV10-3, the J gene TRBJ1-4; a possible D gene is TRBD1 (6 bases). There are 16 residues in the CDR3. Germline V gives CDR1 ENHRY, CDR2 SYGVKD. V lost 4 bases, J lost 0 bases, and 12 bases lay in between. This CDR3 is CAISGRQAATNEKLFF. The CDR3, as DNA: TGTGCCATCAGTGGAAGACAGGCAGCAACTAATGAAAAACTGTTTTTT.

The chain employs TRBV10-3 and TRBJ1-1; no clear D. Looked up from germline, CDR1 is ENHRY and CDR2 is SYGVKD. Trimming pared 2 bases from V and 0 bases from J, leaving 4 bases between. CDR3 size: 13 residues. The CDR3 coding sequence is TGTGCCATCAGTGAGCAGGTGAACACTGAAGCTTTCTTT. It yields the protein CAISEQVNTEAFF.

This rearrangement joins TRBV6-1 to TRBJ2-7; TRBD1 might be the D (6 bases). The length of the CDR3 is 15 residues. Germline assignment: CDR1 MNHNS and CDR2 SASEGT. V was trimmed by 7 bases and J by 2 bases, leaving 18 bases between them. CDR3 sequence reads: CASNSGTRITYEQYF. The CDR3 DNA reads as TGTGCCAGCAACTCCGGGACAAGGATTACCTACGAGCAGTACTTC.